This TCR beta chain was profiled in a study of blood T cell repertoires in COVID-19. Germline-derived CDR1 and CDR2 are LNHDA and SQIVND (reference sequence). V lost 8 bases to trimming and J lost 7 bases, with 24 bases between them. The CDR3 loop spans 17 amino acids. Data came from immunoSEQ multiplex PCR; TCRdb stores just in-frame clones and leaves some out. The sample includes 450,000 to 500,000 clones, approximately 90% of them seen just once. The chain links TRBV19 to TRBJ1-6; no reliable D call. Sequences were obtained from PBMCs or T cells enriched from blood (not recorded which). This TCR came from a woman in her late teens or twenties who had recovered from COVID-19. The CDR3 loop reads CASGVPVRYLRNSPLHF. As DNA, the CDR3 is TGTGCCAGTGGAGTCCCCGTGCGCTATTTGCGGAATTCACCCCTCCACTTT.